This is a list of T cell receptor beta chains from one sample in a study of cytomegalovirus exposure and HLA in healthy donors. The assay was immunoSEQ multiplex PCR, and TCRdb's table has in-frame clones only and misses some. The table has under 130,000 clones, about 80% seen once; the top ten hold around 2.1%. Sequenced: PBMCs. The receptors originated from a man in his thirties or forties in good health and CMV-seronegative. The CDR3 runs from the conserved cysteine through the conserved F or W. D genes are given only for firm matches. Clone size is given for some rows only: seen once, a few or many times, or a class if the clone is expanded.

j_call	d_call	clone_size	v_call	cdr3_aa	cdr3_nt
TRBJ1-2	TRBD1	NA	TRBV6-6	CASSPRQGVAQVETF	TGTGCCAGCAGTCCCCGACAGGGAGTAGCCCAAGTCGAGACCTTC
TRBJ1-6	TRBD1	NA	TRBV13	CASSLGQVRGNSPLHF	TGCGCCAGCAGCTTAGGACAGGTCAGGGGTAATTCACCCCTCCACTTT
TRBJ1-1	NA	few	TRBV30	CACYTYEAFF	TGTGCCTGCTATACTTATGAAGCTTTCTTT
TRBJ2-1	NA	NA	TRBV18	CASSPPMADEQFF	TGTGCCAGCTCACCACCGATGGCTGATGAGCAGTTCTTC
TRBJ1-2	TRBD1	few	TRBV10-3	CAITAGTGFSSNYGYTF	TGTGCCATCACAGCTGGGACAGGGTTTTCATCTAACTATGGCTACACCTTC
TRBJ1-2	TRBD1	NA	TRBV27	CASSLMGTGAGYGYTF	TGTGCCAGCAGTTTAATGGGGACAGGGGCGGGCTATGGCTACACCTTC
TRBJ1-1	NA	NA	TRBV5-4	CASSPQGAGVTEAFF	TGTGCCAGCAGCCCGCAGGGCGCTGGTGTCACTGAAGCTTTCTTT
TRBJ1-1	NA	NA	TRBV28	CASSLKAGRYTEAFF	TGTGCCAGCAGTTTAAAGGCAGGGAGGTACACTGAAGCTTTCTTT
TRBJ2-5	TRBD2	NA	TRBV7-9	CASSLVSLAGGRKTQYF	TGTGCCAGCAGCTTAGTATCCCTAGCGGGAGGGCGGAAGACCCAGTACTTC
TRBJ1-2	TRBD1	NA	TRBV5-1	CASSPGQHYGYTF	TGCGCCAGCAGCCCGGGACAGCACTATGGCTACACCTTC
TRBJ1-1	TRBD1	few	TRBV6-5	CASSLDREREAFF	TGTGCCAGCAGCCTGGACAGGGAACGTGAAGCTTTCTTT
TRBJ1-3	NA	few	TRBV6-1	CASSDGWQGNTIYF	TGTGCCAGCAGTGATGGCTGGCAGGGGAACACCATATATTTT
TRBJ1-2	NA	NA	TRBV4-3	CASSQESPSTGFGYTF	TGCGCCAGCAGCCAAGAAAGCCCTTCTACAGGGTTCGGCTACACCTTC
TRBJ2-7	TRBD1	NA	TRBV7-4	CARGGADGEQYF	TGTGCCAGAGGGGGCGCGGATGGCGAGCAGTACTTC
TRBJ1-5	NA	NA	TRBV7-4	CASSPPGQPQHF	TGTGCCAGCAGCCCTCCCGGGCAGCCCCAGCATTTT
TRBJ2-1	TRBD2	NA	TRBV19	CASSIVSGTSGYNEQFF	TGTGCCAGTAGTATAGTTTCCGGGACTAGCGGCTACAATGAGCAGTTCTTC
TRBJ1-4	NA	NA	TRBV5-1	CASSLGEYLATNEKLFF	TGCGCCAGCAGCTTGGGAGAGTATTTAGCAACTAATGAAAAACTGTTTTTT
TRBJ2-5	TRBD1	NA	TRBV6-6	CASSLTGETQYF	TGTGCCAGCAGCCTGACAGGGGAGACCCAGTACTTC
TRBJ2-3	TRBD2	once	TRBV5-1	CASSAHLGGRPDTQYF	TGCGCCAGCAGCGCACACCTTGGCGGGAGGCCAGATACGCAGTATTTT
TRBJ1-1	TRBD1	NA	TRBV7-8	CASSLGLGTGWNTEAFF	TGTGCCAGCAGCTTAGGGTTGGGGACAGGGTGGAACACTGAAGCTTTCTTT
TRBJ2-7	NA	NA	TRBV7-2	CASSLALGGQYEQYF	TGTGCCAGCAGCTTAGCCCTGGGGGGGCAGTACGAGCAGTACTTC
TRBJ2-7	NA	NA	TRBV4-1	CASSRTGYEQYF	TGCGCCAGCAGCCGTACAGGGTACGAGCAGTACTTC
TRBJ1-2	NA	NA	TRBV29-1	CSVWRWEGMSDYGYTF	TGCAGCGTTTGGCGGTGGGAGGGGATGTCTGACTATGGCTACACCTTC
TRBJ1-1	NA	few	TRBV6-5	CASSPPRGHFLEAFF	TGTGCCAGCAGTCCCCCCAGGGGACATTTTCTTGAAGCTTTCTTT
TRBJ2-7	NA	NA	TRBV7-2	CASSFSQGRSYEQYF	TGTGCCAGCAGCTTTTCCCAGGGGCGTTCCTACGAGCAGTACTTC
TRBJ1-1	TRBD1	NA	TRBV29-1	CSVGPLGQGYSEAFF	TGCAGCGTTGGCCCACTGGGACAGGGGTATAGTGAAGCTTTCTTT
TRBJ1-4	TRBD1	NA	TRBV14	CASSQERGTGQLFF	TGTGCCAGCAGCCAAGAACGCGGGACAGGGCAACTGTTTTTT
TRBJ2-1	TRBD2	NA	TRBV28	CASSPGGLGVGEQFF	TGTGCCAGCAGTCCGGGGGGACTAGGGGTCGGTGAGCAGTTCTTC
TRBJ2-5	NA	NA	TRBV5-5	CASSLEQYQETQYF	TGTGCCAGCAGCTTGGAACAGTACCAAGAGACCCAGTACTTC
TRBJ1-2	NA	few	TRBV5-1	CASSLVGRGIDGYTF	TGCGCCAGCAGCTTGGTGGGCAGGGGAATCGATGGCTACACCTTC
TRBJ1-4	TRBD1	NA	TRBV7-9	CASSRDRGSELFF	TGTGCCAGCAGCCGGGACAGGGGGAGTGAACTGTTTTTT
TRBJ2-7	NA	NA	TRBV30	CAVSGPYEQYF	TGTGCCGTCTCAGGTCCCTACGAGCAGTACTTC
TRBJ1-2	TRBD1	NA	TRBV14	CASSPPGTVAGHYGYTF	TGTGCCAGCAGCCCTCCCGGGACAGTGGCGGGCCACTATGGCTACACCTTC
TRBJ1-3	NA	NA	TRBV15	CATSRVGAGNTIYF	TGTGCCACCAGCAGAGTTGGAGCTGGAAACACCATATATTTT
TRBJ2-7	TRBD2	NA	TRBV27	CASSLTSGGYEQYF	TGTGCCAGCAGTTTGACTAGCGGGGGCTACGAGCAGTACTTC
TRBJ2-3	NA	NA	TRBV4-1	CASSQVTGVDTQYF	TGCGCCAGCAGCCAAGTGACGGGAGTAGATACGCAGTATTTT
TRBJ1-4	NA	NA	TRBV23-1	CASSQSNRKDEKLFF	TGCGCCAGCAGTCAATCGAACAGGAAGGATGAAAAACTGTTTTTT
TRBJ2-3	NA	NA	TRBV5-1	CASSLAGADTQYF	TGCGCCAGCAGCTTGGCCGGGGCAGATACGCAGTATTTT
TRBJ2-5	TRBD1	NA	TRBV5-1	CASSLRQGVQETQYF	TGCGCCAGCAGCTTGCGGCAGGGGGTCCAAGAGACCCAGTACTTC
TRBJ2-7	NA	NA	TRBV10-3	CAAQGTGSDVEQYF	TGTGCCGCACAGGGGACTGGTTCGGACGTCGAGCAGTACTTC
TRBJ2-5	TRBD2	NA	TRBV2	CASVRGVAGGFETQYF	TGTGCCAGCGTGAGGGGGGTTGCGGGAGGCTTTGAGACCCAGTACTTC
TRBJ1-2	TRBD1	NA	TRBV4-1	CASSQVNTDRGKGYTF	TGTGCCAGCAGCCAAGTAAATACGGACAGGGGGAAGGGCTACACCTTC
TRBJ2-7	TRBD1	NA	TRBV5-4	CASSPGDRGYEQYF	TGTGCCAGCAGCCCCGGGGACAGGGGCTACGAGCAGTACTTC
TRBJ1-5	NA	NA	TRBV4-1	CASSQEGWVVGGSSNQPQHF	TGCGCCAGCAGCCAAGAAGGTTGGGTGGTAGGGGGAAGCAGCAATCAGCCCCAGCATTTT
TRBJ1-1	NA	NA	TRBV5-8	CASSFRVGVRGTEAFF	TGTGCCAGCAGCTTTCGCGTAGGAGTAAGGGGCACTGAAGCTTTCTTT
TRBJ2-1	TRBD1	NA	TRBV5-1	CASSSGTALYNEQFF	TGCGCCAGCAGCTCCGGGACAGCTTTATACAATGAGCAGTTCTTC
TRBJ1-4	TRBD1	NA	TRBV27	CASSSWDSVNEKLFF	TGTGCCAGCAGTTCCTGGGACAGCGTCAATGAAAAACTGTTTTTT